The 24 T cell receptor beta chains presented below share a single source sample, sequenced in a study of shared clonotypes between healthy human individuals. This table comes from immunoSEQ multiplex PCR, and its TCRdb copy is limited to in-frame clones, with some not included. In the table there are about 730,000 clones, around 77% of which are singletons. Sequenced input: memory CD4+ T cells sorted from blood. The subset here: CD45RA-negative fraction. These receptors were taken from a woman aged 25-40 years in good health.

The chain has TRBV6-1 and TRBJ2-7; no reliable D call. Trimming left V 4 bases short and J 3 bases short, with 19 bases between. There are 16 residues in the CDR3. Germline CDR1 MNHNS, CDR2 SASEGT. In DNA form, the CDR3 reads TGTGCCAGCAGTGGTGTCGGCGGTACCATTGTCTACGAGCAGTACTTC. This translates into CASSGVGGTIVYEQYF.

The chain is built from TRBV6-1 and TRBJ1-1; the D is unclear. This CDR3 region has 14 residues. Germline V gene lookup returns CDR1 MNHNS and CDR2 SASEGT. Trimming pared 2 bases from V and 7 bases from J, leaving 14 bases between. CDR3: CASSESEGADEAFF. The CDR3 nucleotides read TGTGCCAGCAGTGAATCGGAGGGCGCCGATGAAGCTTTCTTT.

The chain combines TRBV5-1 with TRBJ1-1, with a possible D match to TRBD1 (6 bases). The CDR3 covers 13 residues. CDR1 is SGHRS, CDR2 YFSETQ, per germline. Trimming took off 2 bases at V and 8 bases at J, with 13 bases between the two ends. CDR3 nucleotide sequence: TGCGCCAGCAGCTTCCAGGGGACTGGAGAAGCTTTCTTT. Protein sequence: CASSFQGTGEAFF.

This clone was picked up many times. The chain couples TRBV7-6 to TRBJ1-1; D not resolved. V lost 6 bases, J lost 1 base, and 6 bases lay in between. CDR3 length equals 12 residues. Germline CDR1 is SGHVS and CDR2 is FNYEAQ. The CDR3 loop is CASSSPNTEAFF. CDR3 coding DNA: TGTGCCAGCAGTTCACCGAACACTGAAGCTTTCTTT.

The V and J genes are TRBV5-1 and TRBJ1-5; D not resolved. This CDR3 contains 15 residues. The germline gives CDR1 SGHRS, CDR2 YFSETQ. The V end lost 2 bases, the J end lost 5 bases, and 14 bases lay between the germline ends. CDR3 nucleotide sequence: TGCGCCAGCAGCTTCTCACCGGGCAGCCATCAGCCCCAGCATTTT. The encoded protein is CASSFSPGSHQPQHF.

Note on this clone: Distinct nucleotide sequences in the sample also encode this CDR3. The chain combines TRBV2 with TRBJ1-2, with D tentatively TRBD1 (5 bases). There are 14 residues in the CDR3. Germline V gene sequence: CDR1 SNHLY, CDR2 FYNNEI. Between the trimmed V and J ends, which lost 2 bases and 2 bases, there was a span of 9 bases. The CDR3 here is CASSERGINYGYTF. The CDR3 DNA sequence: TGTGCCAGCAGTGAACGGGGGATCAACTATGGCTACACCTTC.

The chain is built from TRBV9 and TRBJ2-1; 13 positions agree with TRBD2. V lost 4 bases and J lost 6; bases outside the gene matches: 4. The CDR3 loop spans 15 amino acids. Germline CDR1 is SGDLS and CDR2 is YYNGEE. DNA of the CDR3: TGTGCCAGCAGCTCACTAGCGGGAGGGGGCAATGAGCAGTTCTTC. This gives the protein CASSSLAGGGNEQFF.

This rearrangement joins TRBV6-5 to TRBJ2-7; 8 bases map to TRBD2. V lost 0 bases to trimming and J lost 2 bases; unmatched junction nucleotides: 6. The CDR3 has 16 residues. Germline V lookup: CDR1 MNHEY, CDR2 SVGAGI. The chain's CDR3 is CASSYSSPAGAYEQYF. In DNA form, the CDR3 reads TGTGCCAGCAGTTACTCGAGTCCAGCGGGAGCCTACGAGCAGTACTTC.

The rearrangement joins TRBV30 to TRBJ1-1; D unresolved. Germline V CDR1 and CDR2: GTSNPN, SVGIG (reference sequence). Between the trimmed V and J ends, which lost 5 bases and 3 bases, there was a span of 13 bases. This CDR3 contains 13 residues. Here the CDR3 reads CAWRSWTYTEAFF. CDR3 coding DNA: TGTGCCTGGCGTTCCTGGACCTACACTGAAGCTTTCTTT.

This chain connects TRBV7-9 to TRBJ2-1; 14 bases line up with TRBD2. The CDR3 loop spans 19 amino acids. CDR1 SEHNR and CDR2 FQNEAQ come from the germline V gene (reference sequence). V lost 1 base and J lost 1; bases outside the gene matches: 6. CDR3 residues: CASSLGRTSGRRSYNEQFF. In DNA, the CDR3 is TGTGCCAGCAGCTTAGGTAGGACTAGCGGGAGGAGGTCCTACAATGAGCAGTTCTTC.

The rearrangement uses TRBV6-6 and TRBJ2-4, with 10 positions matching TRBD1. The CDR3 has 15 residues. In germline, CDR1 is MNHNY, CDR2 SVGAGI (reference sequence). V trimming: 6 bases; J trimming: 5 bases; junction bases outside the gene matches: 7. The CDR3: CASRPRGQGQNIQYF. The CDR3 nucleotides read TGTGCCAGCAGACCTAGGGGACAGGGGCAAAACATTCAGTACTTC.

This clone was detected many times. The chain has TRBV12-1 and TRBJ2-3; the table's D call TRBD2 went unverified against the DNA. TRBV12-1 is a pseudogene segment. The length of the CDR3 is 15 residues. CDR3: CASSFAQGRTDTQYF. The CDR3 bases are TGTGCCAGCAGCTTTGCGCAAGGGAGGACAGATACGCAGTATTTT.

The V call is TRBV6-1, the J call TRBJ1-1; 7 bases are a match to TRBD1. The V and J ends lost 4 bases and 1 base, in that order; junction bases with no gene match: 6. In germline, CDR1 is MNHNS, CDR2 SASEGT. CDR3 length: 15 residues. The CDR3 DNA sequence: TGTGCCAGCAGTGTAAACAGACAGGGGAACACTGAAGCTTTCTTT. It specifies CASSVNRQGNTEAFF.

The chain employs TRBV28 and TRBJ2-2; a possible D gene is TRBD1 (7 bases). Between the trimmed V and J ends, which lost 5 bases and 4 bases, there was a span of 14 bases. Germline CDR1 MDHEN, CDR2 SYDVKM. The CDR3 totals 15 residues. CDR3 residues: CASSAPGGGTGELFF. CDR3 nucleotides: TGTGCCAGCAGTGCACCAGGGGGAGGCACCGGGGAGCTGTTTTTT.

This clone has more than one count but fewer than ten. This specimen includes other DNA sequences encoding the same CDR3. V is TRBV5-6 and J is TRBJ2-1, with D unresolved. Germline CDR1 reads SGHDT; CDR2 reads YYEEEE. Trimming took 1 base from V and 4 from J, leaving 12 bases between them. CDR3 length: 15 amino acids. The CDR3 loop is CASSLWEGLYNEQFF. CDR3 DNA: TGTGCCAGCAGCTTGTGGGAAGGTCTATACAATGAGCAGTTCTTC.

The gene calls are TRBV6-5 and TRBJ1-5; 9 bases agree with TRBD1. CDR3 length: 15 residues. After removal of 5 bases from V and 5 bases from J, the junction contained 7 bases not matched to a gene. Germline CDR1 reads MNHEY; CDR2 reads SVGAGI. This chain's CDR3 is CASSPRDRAHQPQHF. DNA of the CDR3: TGTGCCAGCAGTCCCCGGGACAGGGCGCATCAGCCCCAGCATTTT.

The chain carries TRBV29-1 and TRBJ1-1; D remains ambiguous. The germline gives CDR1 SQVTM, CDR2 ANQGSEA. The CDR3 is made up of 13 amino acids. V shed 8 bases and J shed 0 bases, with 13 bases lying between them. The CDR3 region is CSYSKAMNTEAFF. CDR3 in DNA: TGCAGCTATTCTAAAGCTATGAACACTGAAGCTTTCTTT.

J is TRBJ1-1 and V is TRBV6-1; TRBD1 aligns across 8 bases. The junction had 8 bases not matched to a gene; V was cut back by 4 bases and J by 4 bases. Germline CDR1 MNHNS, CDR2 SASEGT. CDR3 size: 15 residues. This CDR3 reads CASSAQGALGTEAFF. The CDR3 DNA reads TGTGCCAGCAGTGCTCAGGGGGCGCTGGGCACTGAAGCTTTCTTT.

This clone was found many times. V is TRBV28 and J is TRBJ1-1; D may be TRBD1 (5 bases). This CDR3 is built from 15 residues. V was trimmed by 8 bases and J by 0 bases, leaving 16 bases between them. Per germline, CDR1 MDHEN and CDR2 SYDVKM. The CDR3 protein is CASVLKQAMNTEAFF. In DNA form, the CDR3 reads TGTGCCAGCGTGCTGAAACAGGCCATGAACACTGAAGCTTTCTTT.

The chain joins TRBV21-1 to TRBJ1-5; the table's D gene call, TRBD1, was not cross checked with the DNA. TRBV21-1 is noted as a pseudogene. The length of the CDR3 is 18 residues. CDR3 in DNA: TGTGCCAGCAGGGATCGACGAGAGCAGCGCGACTGGCAGGGGACACAGCATTTT. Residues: CASRDRREQRDWQGTQHF.

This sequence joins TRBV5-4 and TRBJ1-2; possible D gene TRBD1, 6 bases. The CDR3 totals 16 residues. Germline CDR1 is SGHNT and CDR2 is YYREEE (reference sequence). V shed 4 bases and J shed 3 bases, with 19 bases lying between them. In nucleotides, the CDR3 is TGTGCCAGCAGCACTCTCAACAGGGCAGAGGACTATGGCTACACCTTC. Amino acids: CASSTLNRAEDYGYTF.

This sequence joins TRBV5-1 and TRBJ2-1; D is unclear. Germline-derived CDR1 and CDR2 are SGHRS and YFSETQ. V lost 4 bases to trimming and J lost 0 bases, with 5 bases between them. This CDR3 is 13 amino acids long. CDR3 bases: TGCGCCAGCAGCCAATCCTCCTACAATGAGCAGTTCTTC. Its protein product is CASSQSSYNEQFF. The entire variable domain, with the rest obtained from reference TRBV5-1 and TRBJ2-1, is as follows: KAGVTQTPRYLIKTRGQQVTLSCSPISGHRSVSWYQQTPGQGLQFLFEYFSETQRNKGNFPGRFSGRQFSNSRSEMNVSTLELGDSALYLCASSQSSYNEQFFGPGTRLTVL.

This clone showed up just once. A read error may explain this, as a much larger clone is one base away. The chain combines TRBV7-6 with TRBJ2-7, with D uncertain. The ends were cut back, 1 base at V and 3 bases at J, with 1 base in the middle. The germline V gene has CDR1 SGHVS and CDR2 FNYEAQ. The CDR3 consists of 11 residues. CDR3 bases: TGTGCCAGCAGCTTAGTCTACGAGCAGTACTTC. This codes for CASSLVYEQYF.

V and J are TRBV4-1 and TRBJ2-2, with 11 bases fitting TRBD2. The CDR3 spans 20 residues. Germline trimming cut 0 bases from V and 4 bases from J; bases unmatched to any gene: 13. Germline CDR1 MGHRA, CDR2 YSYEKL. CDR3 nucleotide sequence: TGCGCCAGCAGCCAAGAAAGGATAGCGGGAGGGCCTAGAAGCACCGGGGAGCTGTTTTTT. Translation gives CASSQERIAGGPRSTGELFF.